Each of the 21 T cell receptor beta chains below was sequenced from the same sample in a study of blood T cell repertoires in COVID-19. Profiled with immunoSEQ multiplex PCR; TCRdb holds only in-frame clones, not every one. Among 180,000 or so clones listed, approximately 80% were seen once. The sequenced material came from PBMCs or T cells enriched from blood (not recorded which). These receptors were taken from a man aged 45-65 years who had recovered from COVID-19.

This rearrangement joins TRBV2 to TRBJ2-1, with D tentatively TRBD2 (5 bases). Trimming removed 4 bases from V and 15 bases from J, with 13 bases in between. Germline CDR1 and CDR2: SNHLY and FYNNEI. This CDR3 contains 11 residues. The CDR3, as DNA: TGTGCCAGCAGTGTTGGGGAGCACTGGTTCTTC. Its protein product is CASSVGEHWFF.

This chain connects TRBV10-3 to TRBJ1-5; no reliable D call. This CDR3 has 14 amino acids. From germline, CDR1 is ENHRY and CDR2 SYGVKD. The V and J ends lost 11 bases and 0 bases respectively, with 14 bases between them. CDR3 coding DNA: TGTGCCTCCCAACCGGGGTATAGCAATCAGCCCCAGCATTTT. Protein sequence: CASQPGYSNQPQHF.

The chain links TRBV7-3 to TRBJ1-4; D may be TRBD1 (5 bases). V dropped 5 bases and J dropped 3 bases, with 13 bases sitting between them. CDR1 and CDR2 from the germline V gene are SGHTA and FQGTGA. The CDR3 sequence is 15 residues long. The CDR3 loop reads CASSRTGGPNEKLFF. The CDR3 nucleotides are TGTGCCAGCAGCCGTACCGGGGGTCCTAATGAAAAACTGTTTTTT.

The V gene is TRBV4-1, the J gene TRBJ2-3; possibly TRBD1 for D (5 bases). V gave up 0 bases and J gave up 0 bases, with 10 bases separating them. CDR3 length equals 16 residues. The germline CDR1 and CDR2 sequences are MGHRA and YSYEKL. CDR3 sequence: CASSQDRASSTDTQYF. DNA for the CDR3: TGCGCCAGCAGCCAAGACAGGGCGTCGAGCACAGATACGCAGTATTTT.

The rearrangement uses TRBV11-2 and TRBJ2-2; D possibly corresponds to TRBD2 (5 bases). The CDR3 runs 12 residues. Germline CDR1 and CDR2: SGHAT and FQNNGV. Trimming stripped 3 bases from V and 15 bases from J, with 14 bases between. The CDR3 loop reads CASSFPTGKMFF. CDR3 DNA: TGTGCCAGCAGCTTTCCTACCGGGAAGATGTTTTTT. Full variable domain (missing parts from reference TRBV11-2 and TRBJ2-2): EAGVAQSPRYKIIEKRQSVAFWCNPISGHATLYWYQQILGQGPKLLIQFQNNGVVDDSQLPKDRFSAERLKGVDSTLKIQPAKLEDSAVYLCASSFPTGKMFFGEGSRLTVL.

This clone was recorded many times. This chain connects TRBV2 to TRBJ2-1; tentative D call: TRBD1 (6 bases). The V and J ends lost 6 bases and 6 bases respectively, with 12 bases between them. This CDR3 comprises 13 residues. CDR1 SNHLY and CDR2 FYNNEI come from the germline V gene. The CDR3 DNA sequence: TGTGCCAGCAGGCCGTCAGGGGCCAATGAGCAGTTCTTC. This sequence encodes CASRPSGANEQFF. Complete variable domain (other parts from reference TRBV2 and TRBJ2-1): EPEVTQTPSHQVTQMGQEVILRCVPISNHLYFYWYRQILGQKVEFLVSFYNNEISEKSEIFDDQFSVERPDGSNFTLKIRSTKLEDSAMYFCASRPSGANEQFFGPGTRLTVL.

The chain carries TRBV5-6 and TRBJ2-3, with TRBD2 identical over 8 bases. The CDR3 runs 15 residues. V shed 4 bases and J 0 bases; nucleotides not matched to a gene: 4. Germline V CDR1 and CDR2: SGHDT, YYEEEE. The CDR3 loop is CASSPGLASTDTQYF. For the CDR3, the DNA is TGTGCCAGCAGCCCTGGACTAGCTAGCACAGATACGCAGTATTTT.

Here the CDR3 DNA reads TGTGCCAGCAGCCATCAGGGGCGAGGAACTGAAGCTTTCTTT. Protein sequence: CASSHQGRGTEAFF. The chain joins TRBV3-1 (or the pseudogene TRBV3-2) to TRBJ1-1, with D possibly matching TRBD1 (6 bases). Trimming removed 3 bases from V and 5 bases from J, with 13 bases in between. Germline values: CDR1 LGHDT, CDR2 YNNKEL (reference sequence). The CDR3 sequence is 14 residues long.

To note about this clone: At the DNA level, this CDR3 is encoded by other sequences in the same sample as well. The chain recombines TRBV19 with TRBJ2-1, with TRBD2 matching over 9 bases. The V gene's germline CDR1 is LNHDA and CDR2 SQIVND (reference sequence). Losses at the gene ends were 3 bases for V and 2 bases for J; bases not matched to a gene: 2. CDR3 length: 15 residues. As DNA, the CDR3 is TGTGCCAGTAGTATCCAGCGGGGGGCCTACAATGAGCAGTTCTTC. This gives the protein CASSIQRGAYNEQFF.

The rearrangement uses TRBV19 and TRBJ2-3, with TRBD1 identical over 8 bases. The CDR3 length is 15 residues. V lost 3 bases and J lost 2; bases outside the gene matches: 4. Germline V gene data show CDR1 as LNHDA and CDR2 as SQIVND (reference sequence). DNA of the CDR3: TGTGCCAGTAGTATTTTGACAGGGGCCACAGATACGCAGTATTTT. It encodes CASSILTGATDTQYF.

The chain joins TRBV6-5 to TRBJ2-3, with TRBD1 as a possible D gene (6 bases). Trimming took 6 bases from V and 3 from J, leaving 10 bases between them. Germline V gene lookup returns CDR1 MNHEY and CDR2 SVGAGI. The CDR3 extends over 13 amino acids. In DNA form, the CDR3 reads TGTGCCAGCAGGCCAGGGGTGACAGATACGCAGTATTTT. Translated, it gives CASRPGVTDTQYF.

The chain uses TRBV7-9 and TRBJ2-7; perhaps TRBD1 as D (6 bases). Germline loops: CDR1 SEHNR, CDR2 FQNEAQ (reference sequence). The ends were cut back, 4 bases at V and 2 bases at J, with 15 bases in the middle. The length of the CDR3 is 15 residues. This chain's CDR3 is CASSSHRTDAYEQYF. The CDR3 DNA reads TGTGCCAGCAGCTCCCATAGGACAGATGCCTACGAGCAGTACTTC.

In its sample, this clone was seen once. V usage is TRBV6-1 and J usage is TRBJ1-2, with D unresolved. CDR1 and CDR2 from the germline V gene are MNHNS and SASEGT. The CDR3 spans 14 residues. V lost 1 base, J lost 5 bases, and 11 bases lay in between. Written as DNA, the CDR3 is TGTGCCAGCAGTGAAGATGGTCTCCTATATGGCTACACCTTC. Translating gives CASSEDGLLYGYTF.

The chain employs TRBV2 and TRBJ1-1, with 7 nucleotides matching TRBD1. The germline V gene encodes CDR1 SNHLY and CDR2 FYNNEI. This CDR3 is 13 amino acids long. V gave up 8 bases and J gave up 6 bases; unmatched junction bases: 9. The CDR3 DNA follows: TGTGCCAGCTTCCGGGACAGTCTGGCTGAAGCTTTCTTT. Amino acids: CASFRDSLAEAFF.

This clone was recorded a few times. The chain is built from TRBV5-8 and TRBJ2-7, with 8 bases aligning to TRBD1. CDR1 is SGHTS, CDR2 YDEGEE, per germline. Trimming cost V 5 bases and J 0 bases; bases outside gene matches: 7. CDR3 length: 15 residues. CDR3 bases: TGTGCCAGCAGTCTTAGACAGGGGAGCTCCTACGAGCAGTACTTC. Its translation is CASSLRQGSSYEQYF.

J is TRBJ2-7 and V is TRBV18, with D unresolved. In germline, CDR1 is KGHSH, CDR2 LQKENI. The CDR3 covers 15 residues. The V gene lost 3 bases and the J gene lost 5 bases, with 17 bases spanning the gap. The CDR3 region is CASSPYGGSIDEQYF. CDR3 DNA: TGTGCCAGCTCACCGTACGGTGGTAGCATCGACGAGCAGTACTTC.

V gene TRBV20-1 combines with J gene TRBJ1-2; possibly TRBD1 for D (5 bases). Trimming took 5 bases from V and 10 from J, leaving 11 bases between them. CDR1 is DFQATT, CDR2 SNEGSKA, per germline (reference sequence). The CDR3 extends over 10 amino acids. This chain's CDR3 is CSAPTVDYTF. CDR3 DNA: TGCAGTGCTCCGACAGTGGACTACACCTTC.

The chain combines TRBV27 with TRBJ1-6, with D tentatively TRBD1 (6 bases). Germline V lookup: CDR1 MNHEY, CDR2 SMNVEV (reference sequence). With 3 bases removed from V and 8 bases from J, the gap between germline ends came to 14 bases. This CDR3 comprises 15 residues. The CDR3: CASSFVQGLYSPLHF. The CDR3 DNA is TGTGCCAGCAGTTTTGTTCAGGGGCTGTATTCACCCCTCCACTTT.

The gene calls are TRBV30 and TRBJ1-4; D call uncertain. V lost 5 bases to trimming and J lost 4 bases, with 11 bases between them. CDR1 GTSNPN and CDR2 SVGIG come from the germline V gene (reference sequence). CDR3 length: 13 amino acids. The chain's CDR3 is CAWAELLNEKLFF. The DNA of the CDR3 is TGTGCCTGGGCGGAGTTACTTAATGAAAAACTGTTTTTT. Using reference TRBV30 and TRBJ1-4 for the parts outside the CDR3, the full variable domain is SQTIHQWPATLVQPVGSPLSLECTVEGTSNPNLYWYRQAAGRGLQLLFYSVGIGQISSEVPQNLSASRPQDRQFILSSKKLLLSDSGFYLCAWAELLNEKLFFGSGTQLSVL.

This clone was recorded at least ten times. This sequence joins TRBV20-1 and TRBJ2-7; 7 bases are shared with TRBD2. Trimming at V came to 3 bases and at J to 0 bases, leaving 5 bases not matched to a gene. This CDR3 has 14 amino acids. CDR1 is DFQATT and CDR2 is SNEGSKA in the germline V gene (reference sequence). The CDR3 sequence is CSASVSGASYEQYF. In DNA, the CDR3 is TGCAGTGCTAGTGTAAGCGGGGCCTCCTACGAGCAGTACTTC.

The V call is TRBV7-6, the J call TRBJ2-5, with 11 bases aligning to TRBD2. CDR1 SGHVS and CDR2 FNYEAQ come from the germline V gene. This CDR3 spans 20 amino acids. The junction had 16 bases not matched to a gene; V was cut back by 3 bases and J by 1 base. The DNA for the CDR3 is TGTGCCAGCAGCTTGGGGGCGATTTTGGCTAGCGGGGGGCTCCAAGAGACCCAGTACTTC. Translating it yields CASSLGAILASGGLQETQYF.